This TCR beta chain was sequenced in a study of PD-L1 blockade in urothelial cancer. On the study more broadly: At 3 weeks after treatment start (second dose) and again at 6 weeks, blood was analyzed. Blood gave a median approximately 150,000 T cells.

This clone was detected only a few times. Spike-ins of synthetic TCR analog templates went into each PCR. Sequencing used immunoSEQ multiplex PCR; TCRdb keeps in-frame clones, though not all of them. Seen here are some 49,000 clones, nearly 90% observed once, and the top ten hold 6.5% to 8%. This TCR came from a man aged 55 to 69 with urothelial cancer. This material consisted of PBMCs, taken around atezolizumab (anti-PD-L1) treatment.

CDR3: CASARGRYYGYTF. The CDR3 region has the DNA TGTGCCAGTGCCAGGGGGCGCTACTATGGCTACACCTTC. The rearrangement joins TRBV7-9 to TRBJ1-2; 8 bases align to TRBD1. Germline V gene lookup returns CDR1 SEHNR and CDR2 FQNEAQ (reference sequence). Trimming cost V 9 bases and J 3 bases; bases outside gene matches: 6. The CDR3 runs to 13 residues.